The next 2 T cell receptor beta chains were all read from a single sample in a study of radiotherapy plus CTLA-4 blockade in lung cancer. Profiled with immunoSEQ multiplex PCR; TCRdb holds only in-frame clones, not every one. Of tens of thousands of clones listed, more than 75% were seen once; the top ten hold 40% to 45%. Sample: peripheral blood, taken from a patient treated with radiotherapy plus ipilimumab. Every receptor here comes from a human donor with non-small cell lung cancer that progressed on radiotherapy plus ipilimumab.

The V call is TRBV5-1, the J call TRBJ2-1; tentatively, D is TRBD1 or TRBD2 (5 bases each). Per the germline V gene, CDR1 is SGHRS and CDR2 is YFSETQ. This CDR3 comprises 16 residues. V lost 0 bases, J lost 7 bases, and 17 bases lay in between. The CDR3 DNA sequence: TGCGCCAGCAGCTTGGCCCCGGGGCCAGTAGGGAATGAGCAGTTCTTC. Its translation: CASSLAPGPVGNEQFF.

The CDR3 DNA reads as TGTGCCAGCAGGGGTGCATCCGGGGCCAACGTCCTGACTTTC. Translating gives CASRGASGANVLTF. The gene calls are TRBV6-6 and TRBJ2-6; D unclear. CDR1 is MNHNY, CDR2 SVGAGI, per germline (reference sequence). The CDR3 covers 14 residues. V gave up 6 bases and J gave up 4 bases, with 10 bases separating them.